This T cell receptor beta chain was documented in a study of control samples from healthy donors and cancer patients (dated by TCRdb to about 2020). From cysteine to phenylalanine, the CDR3 is 15 amino acids long. This entry keeps only the CDR3 DNA: 45 bases, framed from base 1. V is trimmed back by 1 base and J by 10 bases, and the junction contains 5 bases that no gene match accounts for. The germline V gene encodes CDR1 GTSNPN and CDR2 SVGIG (reference sequence). Libraries were built with the immunoSEQ multiplex PCR assay. Imported from immuneACCESS, the table was reduced by TCRdb to in-frame sequences with V and J called. These copies leave out some clones; in studies compared against another copy, an unresolved V gene accounts for under half, and the cause of the remainder is not known. The sample data list 64,000 or so clones, and more than 90% of these were observed just once. About 1.7% of the sample belongs to the ten largest clones.

Turning to this clone: Its antigen is unknown. There are no base qualities to consult, and no much larger clone falls within one base.

The origin of this receptor is a man aged 40-50 years with colorectal cancer. The V gene is TRBV30 and the J gene is TRBJ2-1, with 15 junctional bases fitting TRBD2. Specimen: PBMCs. The CDR3 is CAWSGTSGGAWEQFF. The DNA reads TGTGCCTGGAGTGGGACTAGCGGGGGGGCTTGGGAGCAGTTCTTC.